In its sample, the clone carrying this T cell receptor beta chain was seen once. In the original processing: Scientists estimated how many nucleated cells there were by amplifying reference gene primers. Clones were read by immunoSEQ multiplex PCR, and TCRdb kept only the in-frame ones, dropping some. The V and J calls and clone size are taken from that table; D and trimming were inferred from the DNA. Of roughly 150,000 clones listed, 87% are singletons. The CDR3 spans 17 residues. V lost 4 bases and J lost 3; bases outside the gene matches: 8. The germline CDR1 and CDR2 sequences are MNHNS and SASEGT. This sample stems from a study of blood T cell repertoires in COVID-19. As for the study in general: Sample material is recorded as cDNA or gDNA derived from T cells, B-cell-depleted T cells, or PBMCs.

The chain combines TRBV6-1 with TRBJ1-4; TRBD1 aligns across 10 bases. Source material: peripheral blood. The receptor's source is a human donor in a cohort sampled during active COVID-19. CDR3 nucleotide sequence: TGTGCCAGCAGTGGACGGACAGGGGGTGTGCCTAATGAAAAACTGTTTTTT. This sequence encodes CASSGRTGGVPNEKLFF.